Listed here is a single T cell receptor (beta chain). The germline V gene has CDR1 LNHDA and CDR2 SQIVND (reference sequence). V was clipped by 3 bases and J by 0 bases, with 15 bases between them. The CDR3 sequence is 17 residues long. TCRdb reprocessed the 5' RACE reads with MiXCR, giving one entry per CDR3 protein. The table lists some 300,000 distinct CDR3 sequences, just under 20% of them singletons. The entry originates in a study of T-cell memory formation after mild COVID-19. Study information: Among the donors, TCR clusters were largely specific to each donor.

The clonotype originates from a man in his late teens or twenties who had mild COVID-19 (a few samples of this study predate the infection). Cell type and time point are not known. Sequences were obtained from PBMCs or a T cell subset sorted from them (not recorded which). J is TRBJ1-5 and V is TRBV19; perhaps TRBD1 as D (5 bases). CDR3 DNA sequence: TGTGCCAGTAGTATTTGGAGGGACGCCATTAGCAATCAGCCCCAGCATTTT. Translation: CASSIWRDAISNQPQHF.